The 21 T cell receptor beta chains below come from one sample, sequenced in a study of identical twins. TCRdb re-derived calls from the 5' RACE reads in MiXCR, one entry per CDR3 protein. The sample records around 960,000 distinct CDR3 sequences, roughly an eighth being singletons. These data also featured in a second study, about yellow fever vaccine responses in identical twins.

The sample was PBMCs. The source of these receptors is a woman between 18 and 29 years old in good health.

This clonotype was detected a few times. The chain carries TRBV28 and TRBJ2-2; 12 positions match TRBD1. The junction had 12 bases not matched to a gene; V was cut back by 7 bases and J by 3 bases. Germline V CDR1 and CDR2: MDHEN, SYDVKM. The CDR3 has 18 amino acids. DNA of the CDR3: TGTGCCAGCACCCAGACGGGACAGGGGGCGCCGGACACCGGGGAGCTGTTTTTT. Translated, it gives CASTQTGQGAPDTGELFF.

This clonotype was picked up many times. This chain links TRBV24-1 with TRBJ2-1; D possibly corresponds to TRBD1 (5 bases). The CDR3 runs 13 residues. The ends were cut back, 0 bases at V and 9 bases at J, with 8 bases in the middle. Germline-derived CDR1 and CDR2 are KGHDR and SFDVKD. The CDR3 nucleotides are TGTGCCACCAGTGATTTGAGGGGTGGTGAGCAGTTCTTC. Protein sequence: CATSDLRGGEQFF.

This clonotype was picked up a small number of times. The chain joins TRBV3-1 to TRBJ2-1; 8 bases are a match to TRBD2. Losses at the gene ends were 1 base for V and 0 bases for J; bases not matched to a gene: 2. This CDR3 is 16 amino acids long. From germline, CDR1 is LGHDT and CDR2 YNNKEL (reference sequence). CDR3 nucleotide sequence: TGTGCCAGCAGCCAAGGACTAGCGACCTCCTACAATGAGCAGTTCTTC. It specifies CASSQGLATSYNEQFF.

The chain links TRBV15 to TRBJ2-7; TRBD2 agrees at 7 bases. The CDR3 has 16 residues. The junction had 9 bases not matched to a gene; V was cut back by 3 bases and J by 1 base. The germline gives CDR1 LNHNV, CDR2 YYDKDF (reference sequence). CDR3 bases: TGTGCCACCAGCAGTTCCGCGGGCGGGAGATCCTACGAGCAGTACTTC. Its translation: CATSSSAGGRSYEQYF.

The chain couples TRBV2 to TRBJ2-5; possibly TRBD2 for D (6 bases). Germline-derived CDR1 and CDR2 are SNHLY and FYNNEI. The CDR3 length is 11 residues. With 8 bases removed from V and 5 bases from J, the gap between germline ends came to 9 bases. CDR3 amino acids: CASLAWETQYF. CDR3 bases: TGTGCCAGCCTAGCGTGGGAGACCCAGTACTTC.

V gene TRBV29-1 combines with J gene TRBJ2-2; 10 nucleotides line up with TRBD1. Germline-derived CDR1 and CDR2 are SQVTM and ANQGSEA. V gave up 6 bases and J gave up 6 bases; unmatched junction bases: 13. There are 16 residues in the CDR3. CDR3 DNA: TGCAGCGTCCTCCACCCGGGACAGGGGATGGCCGGGGAGCTGTTTTTT. Amino acid sequence: CSVLHPGQGMAGELFF.

This clonotype was recorded a few times. V is TRBV24-1 and J is TRBJ2-5; a possible D gene is TRBD2 (6 bases). Germline-derived CDR1 and CDR2 are KGHDR and SFDVKD. The CDR3 is made up of 15 amino acids. The ends were cut back, 3 bases at V and 4 bases at J, with 14 bases in the middle. CDR3 in DNA: TGTGCCACCAGTGATCCCACCGGAGGGATAGAGACCCAGTACTTC. This gives the protein CATSDPTGGIETQYF.

The chain couples TRBV19 to TRBJ1-1; maybe TRBD1 (6 bases). Germline V gene lookup returns CDR1 LNHDA and CDR2 SQIVND (reference sequence). The length of the CDR3 is 14 residues. V was shortened by 7 bases and J by 8 bases, with 20 bases between the two germline ends. The CDR3 coding sequence is TGTGCCAGTACCCCCGGGACATCCGGAGGGGAAGCTTTCTTT. Translated: CASTPGTSGGEAFF.

This chain connects TRBV18 to TRBJ2-7, with TRBD2 identical over 10 bases. Per the germline V gene, CDR1 is KGHSH and CDR2 is LQKENI. V trimming: 3 bases; J trimming: 5 bases; junction bases outside the gene matches: 10. This CDR3 comprises 16 residues. CDR3 region: CASSPTLAGRTDEQYF. For the CDR3, the DNA is TGTGCCAGCTCACCCACACTAGCGGGGAGAACTGACGAGCAGTACTTC.

There are a few counts of this clonotype. The V and J genes are TRBV19 and TRBJ1-5, with D perhaps TRBD1 (5 bases). Looked up from germline, CDR1 is LNHDA and CDR2 is SQIVND (reference sequence). V lost 7 bases and J 5 bases, leaving 15 bases between the germline ends. The CDR3 is 14 residues long. CDR3 protein: CASTPRLGDQPQHF. In nucleotides, the CDR3 is TGTGCCAGTACCCCACGCCTAGGGGATCAGCCCCAGCATTTT.

V and J are TRBV7-8 and TRBJ2-7, with 9 positions matching TRBD2. V shed 5 bases and J 0 bases; nucleotides not matched to a gene: 8. Germline CDR1 reads SGHVS; CDR2 reads FQNEAQ. The CDR3 length is 16 residues. CDR3 in amino acids: CASSPRKREASYEQYF. The CDR3 DNA reads TGTGCCAGCAGCCCAAGGAAGCGGGAGGCCTCCTACGAGCAGTACTTC.

In this sample, this clonotype turned up a few times. The J gene is TRBJ1-1, the V gene TRBV29-1, with D unresolved. From germline, CDR1 is SQVTM and CDR2 ANQGSEA. This CDR3 is 11 amino acids long. Trimming left V 6 bases short and J 4 bases short, with 9 bases between. As DNA, the CDR3 is TGCAGCGTCTACTTCGGCACTGAAGCTTTCTTT. This gives the protein CSVYFGTEAFF.

In its sample, this clonotype was seen once. The chain joins TRBV6-1 to TRBJ2-7; D is unclear. Germline V gives CDR1 MNHNS, CDR2 SASEGT. Trimming took 0 bases from V and 1 from J, leaving 10 bases between them. The CDR3 covers 15 residues. The CDR3 sequence is CASSEAGTISYEQYF. CDR3 nucleotide sequence: TGTGCCAGCAGTGAAGCAGGCACGATTTCCTACGAGCAGTACTTC.

This clonotype came up a few times. The chain combines TRBV12-3 or TRBV12-4 with TRBJ1-2; 9 nucleotides match TRBD1. The CDR3 consists of 15 residues. The junction had 6 bases not matched to a gene; V was cut back by 6 bases and J by 1 base. CDR3 sequence reads: CASRPQTGGNYGYTF. The CDR3 coding sequence is TGTGCCAGCAGACCTCAGACAGGGGGTAACTATGGCTACACCTTC.

V usage is TRBV20-1 and J usage is TRBJ1-2; D call uncertain. Germline V gives CDR1 DFQATT, CDR2 SNEGSKA (reference sequence). The V and J ends lost 6 bases and 1 base respectively, with 15 bases between them. CDR3 length: 14 residues. The CDR3 spells CSATRLGDNYGYTF. In DNA, the CDR3 is TGCAGTGCGACCCGGCTCGGCGATAACTATGGCTACACCTTC.

This clonotype was observed a handful of times. The rearrangement links TRBV5-1 to TRBJ2-2; 8 nucleotides agree with TRBD1. Germline loops: CDR1 SGHRS, CDR2 YFSETQ. The V segment lost 2 bases and the J segment 1 base; nucleotides outside the gene matches: 4. CDR3 size: 16 residues. This CDR3 reads CASSFGQGQNTGELFF. The CDR3 DNA sequence: TGCGCCAGCAGCTTTGGACAGGGCCAGAACACCGGGGAGCTGTTTTTT.

The chain joins TRBV6-5 to TRBJ2-1; a possible D gene is TRBD2 (6 bases). Germline V gives CDR1 MNHEY, CDR2 SVGAGI. The ends were cut back, 0 bases at V and 3 bases at J, with 18 bases in the middle. The CDR3 sequence is 18 residues long. The CDR3 bases are TGTGCCAGCAGTTACTCGAGTTGGCGGGATGGGTACTACAATGAGCAGTTCTTC. Translating it yields CASSYSSWRDGYYNEQFF.

This clonotype has just a few counts. The chain links TRBV12-3 or TRBV12-4 to TRBJ2-5; 11 bases map to TRBD2. This CDR3 spans 18 amino acids. V shed 5 bases and J 3 bases; nucleotides not matched to a gene: 14. CDR3 sequence reads: CASSPPRFSTSGEETQYF. The CDR3 coding sequence is TGTGCCAGCAGTCCACCGCGTTTTTCGACTAGCGGGGAAGAGACCCAGTACTTC.

In this sample, this clonotype turned up a few times. The chain joins TRBV11-1 to TRBJ1-1, with 11 bases that match TRBD1. J was trimmed by 3 bases and V by 4 bases; bases with no gene match: 13. The CDR3 runs 18 residues. Germline CDR1 is SGHAT and CDR2 is FQDESV (reference sequence). The CDR3 DNA is TGTGCCAGCAGCTCTGTCCGGGACAGGGGGTTTCTGGACACTGAAGCTTTCTTT. It is translated as CASSSVRDRGFLDTEAFF.

The chain combines TRBV7-9 with TRBJ1-1; the D is unclear. Trimming took off 4 bases at V and 8 bases at J, with 11 bases between the two ends. This CDR3 is 12 amino acids long. CDR1 is SEHNR, CDR2 FQNEAQ, per germline (reference sequence). The CDR3 DNA reads TGTGCCAGCAGCTCCGCGGACCGGGAAGCTTTCTTT. Its translation: CASSSADREAFF. The entire variable domain, with the rest obtained from reference TRBV7-9 and TRBJ1-1, is as follows: DTGVSQNPRHKITKRGQNVTFRCDPISEHNRLYWYRQTLGQGPEFLTYFQNEAQLEKSRLLSDRFSAERPKGSFSTLEIQRTEQGDSAMYLCASSSADREAFFGQGTRLTVV.

This clonotype was recorded many times. The rearrangement uses TRBV6-2 or TRBV6-3 and TRBJ2-1; a possible D gene is TRBD1 (6 bases). V lost 6 bases and J lost 4, with 16 bases in between. Germline CDR1 is MNHEY and CDR2 is SVGEGT. The CDR3 runs to 15 residues. CDR3 amino acids: CASSSLQGIYNEQFF. The CDR3 DNA reads TGTGCCAGCAGCTCCCTTCAGGGGATTTACAATGAGCAGTTCTTC.